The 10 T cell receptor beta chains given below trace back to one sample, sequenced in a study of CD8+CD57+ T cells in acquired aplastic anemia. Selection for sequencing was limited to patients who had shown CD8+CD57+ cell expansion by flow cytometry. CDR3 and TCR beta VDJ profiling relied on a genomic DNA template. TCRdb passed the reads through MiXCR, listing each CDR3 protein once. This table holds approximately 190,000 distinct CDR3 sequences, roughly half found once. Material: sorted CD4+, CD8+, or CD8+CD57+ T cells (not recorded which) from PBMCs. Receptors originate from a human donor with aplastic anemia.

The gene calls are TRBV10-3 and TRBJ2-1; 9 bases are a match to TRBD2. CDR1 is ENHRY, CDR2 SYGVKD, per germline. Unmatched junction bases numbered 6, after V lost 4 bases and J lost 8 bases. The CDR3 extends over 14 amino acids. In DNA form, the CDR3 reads TGTGCCATCAGTGGTCCAAGGACTAGCGATGAGCAGTTCTTC. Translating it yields CAISGPRTSDEQFF.

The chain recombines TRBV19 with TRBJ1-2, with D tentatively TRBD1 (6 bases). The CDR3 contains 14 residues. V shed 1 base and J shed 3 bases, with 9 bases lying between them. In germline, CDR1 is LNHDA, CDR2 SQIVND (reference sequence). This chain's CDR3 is CASSIAGDDYGYTF. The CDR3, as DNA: TGTGCCAGTAGTATAGCAGGGGATGACTATGGCTACACCTTC.

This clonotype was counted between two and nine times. The CDR3 is CASRTLGGLRGTYNEQFF. Here the CDR3 DNA reads TGTGCCAGCAGGACCCTAGGGGGGCTAAGGGGAACCTACAATGAGCAGTTCTTC. This chain links TRBV11-2 with TRBJ2-1; D assignment may be TRBD1 or TRBD2 (6 bases each). CDR1 and CDR2 (germline): SGHAT, FQNNGV. The CDR3 loop spans 18 amino acids. The V end was cut by 6 bases, the J end by 2 bases, with 23 bases between.

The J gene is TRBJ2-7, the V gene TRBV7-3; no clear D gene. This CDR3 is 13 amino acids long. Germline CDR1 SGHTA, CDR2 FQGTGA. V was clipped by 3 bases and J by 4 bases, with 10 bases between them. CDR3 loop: CASSLNRKYEQYF. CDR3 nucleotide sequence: TGTGCCAGCAGCTTGAACCGAAAATACGAGCAGTACTTC.

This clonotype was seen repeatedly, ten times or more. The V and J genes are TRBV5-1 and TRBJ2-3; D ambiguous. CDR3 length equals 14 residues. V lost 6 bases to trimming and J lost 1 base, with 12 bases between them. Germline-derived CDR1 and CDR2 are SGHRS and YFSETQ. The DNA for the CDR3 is TGCGCCAGCAACCCTCGGCTCGGCACAGATACGCAGTATTTT. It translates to CASNPRLGTDTQYF. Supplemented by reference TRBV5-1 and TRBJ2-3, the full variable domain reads KAGVTQTPRYLIKTRGQQVTLSCSPISGHRSVSWYQQTPGQGLQFLFEYFSETQRNKGNFPGRFSGRQFSNSRSEMNVSTLELGDSALYLCASNPRLGTDTQYFGPGTRLTVL.

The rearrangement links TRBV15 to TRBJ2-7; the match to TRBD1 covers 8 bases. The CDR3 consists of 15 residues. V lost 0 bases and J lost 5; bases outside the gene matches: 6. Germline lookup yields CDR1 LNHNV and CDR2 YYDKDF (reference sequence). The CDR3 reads CATSREGRGHDEQYF. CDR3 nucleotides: TGTGCCACCAGCAGAGAGGGCAGGGGGCACGACGAGCAGTACTTC.

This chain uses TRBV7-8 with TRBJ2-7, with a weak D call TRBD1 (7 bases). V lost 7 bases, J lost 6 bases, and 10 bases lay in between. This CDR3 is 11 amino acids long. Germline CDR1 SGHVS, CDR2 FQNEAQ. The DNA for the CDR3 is TGTGCCAGCACCCAGGGGGGCGAGCAGTACTTC. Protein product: CASTQGGEQYF.

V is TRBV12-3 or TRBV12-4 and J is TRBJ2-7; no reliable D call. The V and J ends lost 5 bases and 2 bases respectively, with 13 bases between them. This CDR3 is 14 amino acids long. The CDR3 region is CASSLNSGPYEQYF. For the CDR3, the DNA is TGTGCCAGCAGTCTAAACAGTGGGCCCTACGAGCAGTACTTC.

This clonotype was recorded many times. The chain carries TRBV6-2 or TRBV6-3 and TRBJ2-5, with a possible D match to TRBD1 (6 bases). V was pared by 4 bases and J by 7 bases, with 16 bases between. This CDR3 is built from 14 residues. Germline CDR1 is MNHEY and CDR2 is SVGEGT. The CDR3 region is CASSFQRDTWTQYF. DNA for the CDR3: TGTGCCAGCAGTTTCCAGAGGGACACATGGACCCAGTACTTC.

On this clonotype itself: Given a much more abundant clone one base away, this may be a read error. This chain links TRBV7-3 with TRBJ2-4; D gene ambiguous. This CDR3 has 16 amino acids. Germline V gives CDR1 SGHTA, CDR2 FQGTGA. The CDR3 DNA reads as TGTGCCAGCAGCCTACAACTATCCCCCACCAAAAACGTTCAGTACTTC. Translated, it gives CASSLQLSPTKNVQYF. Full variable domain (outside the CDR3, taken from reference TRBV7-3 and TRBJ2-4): GAGVSQTPSNKVTEKGKYVELRCDPISGHTALYWYRQSLGQGPEFLIYFQGTGAADDSGLPNDRFFAVRPEGSVSTLKIQRTERGDSAVYLCASSLQLSPTKNVQYFGAGTRLSVL.